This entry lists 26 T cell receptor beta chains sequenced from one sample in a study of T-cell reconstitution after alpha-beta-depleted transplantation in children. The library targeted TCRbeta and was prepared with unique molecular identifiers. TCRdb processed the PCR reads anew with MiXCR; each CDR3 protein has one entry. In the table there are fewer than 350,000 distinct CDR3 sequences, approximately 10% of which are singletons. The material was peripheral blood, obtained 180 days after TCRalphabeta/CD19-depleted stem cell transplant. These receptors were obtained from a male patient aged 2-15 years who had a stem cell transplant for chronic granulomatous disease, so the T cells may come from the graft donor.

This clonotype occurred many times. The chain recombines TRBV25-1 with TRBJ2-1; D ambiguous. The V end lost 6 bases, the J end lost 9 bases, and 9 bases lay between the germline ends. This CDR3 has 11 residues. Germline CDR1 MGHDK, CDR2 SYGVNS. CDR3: CASSRAVEQFF. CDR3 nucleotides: TGTGCCAGCAGCCGGGCGGTTGAGCAGTTCTTC.

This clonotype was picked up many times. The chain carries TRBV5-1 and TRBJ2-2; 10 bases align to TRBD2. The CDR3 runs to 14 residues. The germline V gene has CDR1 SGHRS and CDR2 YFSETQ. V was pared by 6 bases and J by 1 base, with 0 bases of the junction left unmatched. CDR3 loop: CASTSGGNTGELFF. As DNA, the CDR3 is TGCGCCAGCACTAGCGGGGGGAACACCGGGGAGCTGTTTTTT. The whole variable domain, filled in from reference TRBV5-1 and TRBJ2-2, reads KAGVTQTPRYLIKTRGQQVTLSCSPISGHRSVSWYQQTPGQGLQFLFEYFSETQRNKGNFPGRFSGRQFSNSRSEMNVSTLELGDSALYLCASTSGGNTGELFFGEGSRLTVL.

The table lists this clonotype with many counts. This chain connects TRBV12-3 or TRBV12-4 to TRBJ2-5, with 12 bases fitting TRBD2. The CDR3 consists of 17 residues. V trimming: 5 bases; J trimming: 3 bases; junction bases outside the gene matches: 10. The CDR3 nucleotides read TGTGCCAGCAGTCAGACTAGCGGGAGAGGTCGAAAAGAGACCCAGTACTTC. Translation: CASSQTSGRGRKETQYF.

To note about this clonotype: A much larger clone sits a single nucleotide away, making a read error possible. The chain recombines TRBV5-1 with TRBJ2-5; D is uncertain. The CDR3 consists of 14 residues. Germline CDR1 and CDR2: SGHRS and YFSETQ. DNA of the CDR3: TGCGCCAGCAGCTTGGCGGCGCCTGGTGAGACCCAGGACTTC. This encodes CASSLAAPGETQDF.

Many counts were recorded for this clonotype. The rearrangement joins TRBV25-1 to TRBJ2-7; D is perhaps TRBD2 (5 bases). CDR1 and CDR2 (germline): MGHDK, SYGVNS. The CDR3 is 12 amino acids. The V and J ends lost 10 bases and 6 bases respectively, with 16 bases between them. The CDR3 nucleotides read TGTGCCACGAGGGAGCTCCCTGGCGAGCAGTACTTC. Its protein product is CATRELPGEQYF.

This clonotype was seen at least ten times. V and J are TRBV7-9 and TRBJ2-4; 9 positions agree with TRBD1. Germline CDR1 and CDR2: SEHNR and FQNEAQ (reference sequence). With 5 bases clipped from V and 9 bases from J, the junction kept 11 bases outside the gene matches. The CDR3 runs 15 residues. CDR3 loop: CASSVGTGLMGIQYF. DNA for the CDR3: TGTGCCAGCAGCGTCGGGACAGGGCTAATGGGCATTCAGTACTTC. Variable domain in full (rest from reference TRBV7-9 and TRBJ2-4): DTGVSQNPRHKITKRGQNVTFRCDPISEHNRLYWYRQTLGQGPEFLTYFQNEAQLEKSRLLSDRFSAERPKGSFSTLEIQRTEQGDSAMYLCASSVGTGLMGIQYFGAGTRLSVL.

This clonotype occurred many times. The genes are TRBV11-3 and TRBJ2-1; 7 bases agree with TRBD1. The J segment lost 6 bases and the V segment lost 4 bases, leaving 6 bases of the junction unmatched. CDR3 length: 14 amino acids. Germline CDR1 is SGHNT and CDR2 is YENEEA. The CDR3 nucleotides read TGTGCCAGCAGCTCTCTAACAGGGGCCAATGAGCAGTTCTTC. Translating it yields CASSSLTGANEQFF.

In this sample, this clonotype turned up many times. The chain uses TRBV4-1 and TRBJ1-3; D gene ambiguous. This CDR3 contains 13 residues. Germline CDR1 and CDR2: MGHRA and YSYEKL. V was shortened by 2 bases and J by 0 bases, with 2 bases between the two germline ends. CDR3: CASSQRSGNTIYF. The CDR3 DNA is TGCGCCAGCAGCCAACGCTCTGGAAACACCATATATTTT.

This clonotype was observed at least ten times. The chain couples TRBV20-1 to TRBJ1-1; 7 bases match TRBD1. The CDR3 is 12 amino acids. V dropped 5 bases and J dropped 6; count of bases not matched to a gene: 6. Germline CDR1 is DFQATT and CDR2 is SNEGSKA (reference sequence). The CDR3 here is CSASAGGPEAFF. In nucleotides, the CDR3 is TGCAGTGCTTCAGCAGGGGGACCTGAAGCTTTCTTT.

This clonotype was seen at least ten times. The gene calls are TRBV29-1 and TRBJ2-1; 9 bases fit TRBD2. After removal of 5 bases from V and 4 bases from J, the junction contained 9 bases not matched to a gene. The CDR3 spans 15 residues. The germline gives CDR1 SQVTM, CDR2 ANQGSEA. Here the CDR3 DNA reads TGCAGCGTTTTCCAAGGAGCGGGAGGATACAATGAGCAGTTCTTC. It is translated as CSVFQGAGGYNEQFF.

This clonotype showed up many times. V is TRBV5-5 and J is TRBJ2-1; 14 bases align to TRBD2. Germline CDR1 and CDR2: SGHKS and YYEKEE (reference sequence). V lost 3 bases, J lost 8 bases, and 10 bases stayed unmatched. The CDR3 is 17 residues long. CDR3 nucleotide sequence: TGTGCCAGCAGCTACCGGGGACTAGCGGGAGTCGGCGATGAGCAGTTCTTC. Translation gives CASSYRGLAGVGDEQFF.

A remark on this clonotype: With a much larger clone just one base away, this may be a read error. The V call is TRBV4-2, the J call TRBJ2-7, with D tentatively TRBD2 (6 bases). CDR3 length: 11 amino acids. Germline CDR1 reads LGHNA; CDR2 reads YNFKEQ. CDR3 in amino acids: CASGDPGEQHF. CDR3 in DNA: TGTGCCAGCGGCGACCCGGGAGAGCAGCACTTC.

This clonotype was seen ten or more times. As DNA, the CDR3 is TGTGCCAGCAGCTCGGGACTAGCGGGGGTTACGCAGTATTTT. Translated, it gives CASSSGLAGVTQYF. The genes are TRBV11-3 and TRBJ2-3; TRBD2 matches at 14 bases. Germline V gene lookup returns CDR1 SGHNT and CDR2 YENEEA. The CDR3 has 14 residues. The J segment lost 8 bases and the V segment lost 4 bases, leaving 2 bases of the junction unmatched. The complete variable domain, with remaining parts taken from reference TRBV11-3 and TRBJ2-3, reads EAGVVQSPRYKIIEKKQPVAFWCNPISGHNTLYWYLQNLGQGPELLIRYENEEAVDDSQLPKDRFSAERLKGVDSTLKIQPAELGDSAVYLCASSSGLAGVTQYFGPGTRLTVL.

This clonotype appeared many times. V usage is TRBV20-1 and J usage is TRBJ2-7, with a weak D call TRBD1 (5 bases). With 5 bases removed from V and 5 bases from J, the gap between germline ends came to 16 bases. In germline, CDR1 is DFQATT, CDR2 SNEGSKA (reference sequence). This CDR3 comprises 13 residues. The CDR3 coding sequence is TGCAGTGCTGGCCGAACGGGCAGGGACGAGCAGTACTTC. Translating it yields CSAGRTGRDEQYF.

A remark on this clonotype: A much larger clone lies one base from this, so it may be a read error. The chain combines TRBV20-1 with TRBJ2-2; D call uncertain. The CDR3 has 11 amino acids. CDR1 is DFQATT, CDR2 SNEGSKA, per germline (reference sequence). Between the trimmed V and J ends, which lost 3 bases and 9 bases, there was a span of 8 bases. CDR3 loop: CSASSARELFF. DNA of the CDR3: TGCAGTGCTAGTTCGGCCCGGGAGCTGTTTTTT.

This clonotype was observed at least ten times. CDR3 in amino acids: CSVALSSSTIYF. DNA for the CDR3: TGCAGCGTTGCGCTGTCCTCGTCCACCATATATTTT. This sequence joins TRBV29-1 and TRBJ1-3; D remains unclear. The CDR3 has 12 residues. Per the germline V gene, CDR1 is SQVTM and CDR2 is ANQGSEA. V lost 4 bases and J 9 bases, leaving 13 bases between the germline ends.

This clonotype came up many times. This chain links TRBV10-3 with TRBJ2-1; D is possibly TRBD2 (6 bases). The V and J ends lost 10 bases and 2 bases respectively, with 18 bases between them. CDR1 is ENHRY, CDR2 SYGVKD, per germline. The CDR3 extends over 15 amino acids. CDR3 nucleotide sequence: TGTGCCACCCTTGTACCGGGACTCACCTACAATGAGCAGTTCTTC. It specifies CATLVPGLTYNEQFF.

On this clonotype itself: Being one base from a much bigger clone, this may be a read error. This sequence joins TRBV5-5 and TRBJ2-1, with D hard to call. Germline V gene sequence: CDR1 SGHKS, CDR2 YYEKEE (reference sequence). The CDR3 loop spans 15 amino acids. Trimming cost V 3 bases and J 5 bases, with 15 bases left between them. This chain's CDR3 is CASSSPAVIDNEQFF. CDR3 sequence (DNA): TGTGCCAGCAGCTCCCCCGCAGTCATCGACAATGAGCAGTTCTTC.

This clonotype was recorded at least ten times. Here the CDR3 DNA reads TGTGCCAGCAGCCAAGCGCCCCTTTGGGAGCAGTACTTC. It translates to CASSQAPLWEQYF. The rearrangement links TRBV7-8 to TRBJ2-7; D gene ambiguous. Germline V CDR1 and CDR2: SGHVS, FQNEAQ. Trimming cost V 5 bases and J 7 bases, with 15 bases left between them. The length of the CDR3 is 13 residues.

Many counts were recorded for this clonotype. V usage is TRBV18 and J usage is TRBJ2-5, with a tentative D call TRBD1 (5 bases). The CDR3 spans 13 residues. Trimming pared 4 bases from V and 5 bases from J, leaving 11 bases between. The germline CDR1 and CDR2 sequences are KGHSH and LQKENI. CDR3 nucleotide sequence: TGTGCCAGCTCACTACAGGCTTCCGAGACCCAGTACTTC. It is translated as CASSLQASETQYF.

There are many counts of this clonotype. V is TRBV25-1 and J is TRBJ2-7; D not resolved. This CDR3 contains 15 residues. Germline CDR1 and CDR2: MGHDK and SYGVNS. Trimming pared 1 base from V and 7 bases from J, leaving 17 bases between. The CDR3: CASSEFRFGSQEQYF. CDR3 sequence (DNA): TGTGCCAGCAGTGAATTTAGGTTCGGGTCTCAGGAGCAGTACTTC.

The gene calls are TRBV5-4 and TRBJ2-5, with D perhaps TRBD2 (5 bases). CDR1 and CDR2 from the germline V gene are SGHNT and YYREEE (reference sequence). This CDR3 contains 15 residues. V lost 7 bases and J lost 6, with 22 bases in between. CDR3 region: CASAPGGGPPKTQYF. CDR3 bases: TGTGCCAGCGCCCCGGGTGGCGGGCCCCCCAAGACCCAGTACTTC.

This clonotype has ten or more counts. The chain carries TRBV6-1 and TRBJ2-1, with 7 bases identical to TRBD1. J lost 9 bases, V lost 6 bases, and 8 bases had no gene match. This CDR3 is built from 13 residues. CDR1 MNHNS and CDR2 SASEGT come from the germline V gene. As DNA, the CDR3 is TGTGCCAGCAGCCGGACAGGAATAAGTGAGCAGTTCTTC. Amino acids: CASSRTGISEQFF.

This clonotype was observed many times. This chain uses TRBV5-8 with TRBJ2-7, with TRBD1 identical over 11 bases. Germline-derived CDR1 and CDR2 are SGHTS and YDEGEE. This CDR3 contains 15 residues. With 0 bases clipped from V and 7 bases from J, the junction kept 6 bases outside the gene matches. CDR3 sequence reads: CASSLAGTGGSEQYF. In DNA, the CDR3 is TGTGCCAGCAGCTTGGCCGGGACAGGGGGTAGTGAGCAGTACTTC.

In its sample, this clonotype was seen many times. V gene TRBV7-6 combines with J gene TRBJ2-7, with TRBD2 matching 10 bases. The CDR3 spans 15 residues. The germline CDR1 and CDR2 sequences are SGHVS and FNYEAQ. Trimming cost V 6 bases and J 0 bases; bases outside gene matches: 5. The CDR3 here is CASSRSGGASYEQYF. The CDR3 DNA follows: TGTGCCAGCAGTCGAAGCGGGGGGGCCTCCTACGAGCAGTACTTC.

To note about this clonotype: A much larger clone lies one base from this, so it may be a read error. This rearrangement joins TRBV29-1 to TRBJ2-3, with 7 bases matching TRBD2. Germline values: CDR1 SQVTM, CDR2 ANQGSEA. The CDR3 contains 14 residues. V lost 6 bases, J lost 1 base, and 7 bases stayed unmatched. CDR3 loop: CSVKRGPGTDTQYF. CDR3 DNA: TGCAGCGTAAAGCGGGGCCCTGGCACAGATACGCAGTATTTT.